This T cell receptor beta chain was captured in a study of blood T cell repertoires in COVID-19. Across the whole study: Samples taken during acute and convalescent COVID-19 were collected in the United States, Italy and Spain. Sample material is recorded as cDNA or gDNA derived from T cells, B-cell-depleted T cells, or PBMCs.

Seattle-derived patients entered the study during active infection and were followed longitudinally. This CDR3 is built from 14 residues. Per germline, CDR1 LNHDA and CDR2 SQIVND (reference sequence). With 7 bases removed from V and 0 bases from J, the gap between germline ends came to 9 bases. In the original processing: It was from reference gene primer amplification that nucleated cell counts were estimated. Profiled with immunoSEQ multiplex PCR; TCRdb holds only in-frame clones, not every one. V, J and clone size were drawn from that table, and D and trimming were deduced from the DNA. The sample records more than 95,000 clones, approximately 81% being singletons.

This TCR derives from an elderly man with COVID-19, enrolled during active disease. The chain joins TRBV19 to TRBJ2-2; no clear D. The sample was peripheral blood. The CDR3 loop reads CASNPGSNTGELFF. CDR3 bases: TGTGCCAGTAACCCAGGCTCGAACACCGGGGAGCTGTTTTTT.